The 29 T cell receptor beta chains below come from one sample, sequenced in a study of Graves' ophthalmopathy and Graves' hyperthyroidism. Using RNA transcripts, the TCR beta CDR3 regions were amplified. An initial RT-PCR round employing HTBI primers preceded a second-round multiplex PCR. TCRdb itself ran the multiplex PCR reads through MiXCR, one entry per CDR3 protein. The data contain approximately 700,000 distinct CDR3 sequences, roughly 41% of them singletons. The source material was peripheral blood. These receptor sequences come from an adult man with Graves' ophthalmopathy.

This clonotype was counted many times. V usage is TRBV10-2 and J usage is TRBJ1-5; D not certain. Trimming shortened V by 7 bases and J by 2 bases, and 9 bases separated the two germline ends. Germline V gene lookup returns CDR1 WSHSY and CDR2 SAAADI. CDR3 length: 13 amino acids. The CDR3 is CASTEQGNQPQHF. As DNA, the CDR3 is TGCGCCAGCACGGAGCAGGGCAATCAGCCCCAGCATTTT.

CDR3 protein: CASSVGTSGGETQYF. CDR3 nucleotide sequence: TGTGCCAGCAGCGTAGGGACTAGCGGGGGAGAGACCCAGTACTTC. The V call is TRBV2, the J call TRBJ2-5; 14 bases line up with TRBD2. CDR3 length equals 15 residues. V trimming: 6 bases; J trimming: 4 bases; junction bases outside the gene matches: 4. Germline values: CDR1 SNHLY, CDR2 FYNNEI.

J is TRBJ1-6 and V is TRBV6-4, with D perhaps matching TRBD1 (5 bases). The CDR3 has 17 residues. V lost 5 bases and J 6 bases, leaving 20 bases between the germline ends. In germline, CDR1 is MRHNA, CDR2 SNTAGT. Here the CDR3 DNA reads TGTGCCAGCAGTTACGAAGGTCCGGGGCTGGGTAATTCACCCCTCCACTTT. Translating it yields CASSYEGPGLGNSPLHF.

V usage is TRBV7-6 and J usage is TRBJ2-5, with TRBD2 matching 9 bases. Losses at the gene ends were 0 bases for V and 5 bases for J; bases not matched to a gene: 10. Germline CDR1 SGHVS, CDR2 FNYEAQ. The CDR3 covers 17 residues. CDR3 sequence (DNA): TGTGCCAGCAGCTTAGCTCGCGGGGGGGCCCCGTGGGAGACCCAGTACTTC. Its translation: CASSLARGGAPWETQYF.

The chain employs TRBV2 and TRBJ2-2; D may be TRBD1 (5 bases). From germline, CDR1 is SNHLY and CDR2 FYNNEI. This CDR3 is 15 amino acids long. V was pared by 6 bases and J by 2 bases, with 13 bases between. In DNA, the CDR3 is TGTGCCAGCAGCTTAGGGGCTCGCAACACCGGGGAGCTGTTTTTT. Translating gives CASSLGARNTGELFF. The whole variable domain, filled in from reference TRBV2 and TRBJ2-2, reads EPEVTQTPSHQVTQMGQEVILRCVPISNHLYFYWYRQILGQKVEFLVSFYNNEISEKSEIFDDQFSVERPDGSNFTLKIRSTKLEDSAMYFCASSLGARNTGELFFGEGSRLTVL.

This clonotype was observed many times. The V gene is TRBV20-1, the J gene TRBJ2-7; D ambiguous. The V end was cut by 6 bases, the J end by 4 bases, with 16 bases between. This CDR3 is built from 13 residues. Germline V gene lookup returns CDR1 DFQATT and CDR2 SNEGSKA (reference sequence). DNA of the CDR3: TGCAGTGCCCTAAGTAGGAGTGATTACGAGCAGTACTTC. Its translation: CSALSRSDYEQYF.

The chain employs TRBV12-3 or TRBV12-4 and TRBJ1-5; 9 bases fit TRBD1. V lost 6 bases to trimming and J lost 7 bases; unmatched junction nucleotides: 7. The CDR3 is 14 amino acids. The CDR3 DNA reads TGTGCCAGCAGCAAAGGGACAGGGAAACAGCCCCAGCATTTT. Translation gives CASSKGTGKQPQHF.

V usage is TRBV6-4 and J usage is TRBJ2-2; D is ambiguous. The CDR3 runs 13 residues. Germline CDR1 and CDR2: MRHNA and SNTAGT. The V gene lost 8 bases and the J gene lost 0 bases, with 7 bases spanning the gap. CDR3 DNA sequence: TGTGCCAGCCACGGCACGAACACCGGGGAGCTGTTTTTT. Protein product: CASHGTNTGELFF.

This clonotype came up many times. This chain connects TRBV24-1 to TRBJ2-2, with 8 bases fitting TRBD1. The CDR3 covers 14 residues. Looked up from germline, CDR1 is KGHDR and CDR2 is SFDVKD. V gave up 9 bases and J gave up 3 bases; unmatched junction bases: 5. The CDR3 DNA reads TGTGCCACCCAGGGGGCGCGGGACACCGGGGAGCTGTTTTTT. It yields the protein CATQGARDTGELFF.

On this clonotype itself: A read error may be the cause here, since a much bigger clone is one base away. The conserved final phenylalanine or tryptophan is absent from the CDR3, which likely points to a read error. The chain is built from TRBV2 and TRBJ2-2; no firm D call. This CDR3 region has 17 residues. V lost 6 bases, J lost 4 bases, and 21 bases lay in between. The germline CDR1 and CDR2 sequences are SNHLY and FYNNEI. DNA of the CDR3: TGTGCCAGCAGCGCGCCAGGCGGACGGTGGGGCACCGGGGAGCTGTTTTCT. This translates into CASSAPGGRWGTGELFS.

This rearrangement joins TRBV4-2 to TRBJ1-6; D is uncertain. Germline V CDR1 and CDR2: LGHNA, YNFKEQ. The CDR3 covers 15 residues. V was shortened by 5 bases and J by 10 bases, with 18 bases between the two germline ends. This CDR3 is CASSESGRHHSPLHF. The CDR3 nucleotides read TGTGCCAGCAGCGAATCCGGGAGACACCACTCACCCCTCCACTTT.

The count of this clonotype is one. J is TRBJ2-5 and V is TRBV12-3 or TRBV12-4, with D perhaps TRBD2 (8 bases). The CDR3 is 15 residues long. The V end was cut by 4 bases, the J end by 11 bases, with 23 bases between. This chain's CDR3 is CASSWQGGGTDTQYF. CDR3 in DNA: TGTGCCAGCAGTTGGCAGGGCGGGGGGACAGATACGCAGTACTTC.

Only a few counts were recorded for this clonotype. The gene calls are TRBV6-5 and TRBJ1-5, with TRBD1 as a possible D gene (5 bases). The CDR3 has 15 residues. Germline-derived CDR1 and CDR2 are MNHEY and SVGAGI. V was pared by 0 bases and J by 1 base, with 7 bases between. The CDR3 sequence: CASSYSYRSNQPQHF. The DNA of the CDR3 is TGTGCCAGCAGTTACTCATACAGGAGCAATCAGCCCCAGCATTTT.

Concerning this clonotype itself: This may be a read error: a much more frequent sequence differs by one nucleotide. This chain connects TRBV2 to TRBJ1-1, with D perhaps matching TRBD1 (5 bases). This CDR3 has 13 amino acids. The germline CDR1 and CDR2 sequences are SNHLY and FYNNEI. The ends were cut back, 6 bases at V and 7 bases at J, with 15 bases in the middle. Written as DNA, the CDR3 is TGTGCCAGCAGGGCCGGGACGGTGGGTGAAGCTTTCTTT. Amino acids: CASRAGTVGEAFF.

The CDR3 reads CASGWNPGQGITGELFF. CDR3 DNA: TGTGCTAGTGGTTGGAACCCGGGACAGGGGATCACCGGGGAGCTGTTTTTT. The chain links TRBV12-3 or TRBV12-4 to TRBJ2-2; TRBD1 agrees at 10 bases. There are 17 residues in the CDR3.

The chain employs TRBV15 and TRBJ2-6, with D possibly being TRBD2 (6 bases). There are 16 residues in the CDR3. V gave up 1 base and J gave up 3 bases, with 10 bases separating them. Germline V lookup: CDR1 LNHNV, CDR2 YYDKDF (reference sequence). CDR3 protein: CATSRGKDYGANVLTF. CDR3 coding DNA: TGTGCCACCAGCAGAGGGAAGGACTATGGGGCCAACGTCCTGACTTTC.

This clonotype was counted many times. This rearrangement joins TRBV9 to TRBJ1-1; the D is unclear. The V end lost 1 base, the J end lost 7 bases, and 14 bases lay between the germline ends. CDR3 length: 14 amino acids. Germline CDR1 and CDR2: SGDLS and YYNGEE. The chain's CDR3 is CASSVSPREDEAFF. DNA for the CDR3: TGTGCCAGCAGCGTATCCCCGAGGGAGGATGAAGCTTTCTTT.

In this sample, this clonotype turned up many times. One junction end does not reproduce the germline sequence, and a read error may be involved. V gene TRBV7-8 combines with J gene TRBJ2-7; D is perhaps TRBD1 (6 bases). The length of the CDR3 is 15 residues. Germline values: CDR1 SGHVS, CDR2 FQNEAQ. The CDR3 is CASSPGATSRYEQYF. For the CDR3, the DNA is TGCGCCAGCAGCCCAGGGGCCACCTCGCGGTACGAGCAGTACTTC.

This clonotype was counted many times. J is TRBJ2-5 and V is TRBV27; D not certain. The CDR3 extends over 13 amino acids. Deletions cut 6 bases from V and 5 bases from J, with 13 bases between. The V gene's germline CDR1 is MNHEY and CDR2 SMNVEV (reference sequence). The CDR3 sequence is CASSRPGWETQYF. The CDR3 DNA reads TGTGCCAGCAGCCGTCCCGGGTGGGAGACCCAGTACTTC.

This clonotype came up many times. V gene TRBV25-1 combines with J gene TRBJ2-7; TRBD2 matches at 9 bases. The J segment lost 3 bases and the V segment lost 4 bases, leaving 10 bases of the junction unmatched. The CDR3 totals 16 residues. CDR1 MGHDK and CDR2 SYGVNS come from the germline V gene. Here the CDR3 DNA reads TGTGCCAGCAGTGCTGTCGGCGGGAGGGGCCGCTACGAGCAGTACTTC. Translating it yields CASSAVGGRGRYEQYF.

The genes are TRBV2 and TRBJ2-7, with 10 positions matching TRBD2. CDR1 and CDR2 (germline): SNHLY, FYNNEI. The CDR3 consists of 13 residues. The V gene end was trimmed by 10 bases and the J gene end by 0 bases; junction bases not matched to a gene: 3. CDR3 protein: CANIAGGSYEQYF. The CDR3 nucleotides read TGTGCCAATATAGCGGGAGGCTCCTACGAGCAGTACTTC. Using reference TRBV2 and TRBJ2-7 for the parts outside the CDR3, the full variable domain is EPEVTQTPSHQVTQMGQEVILRCVPISNHLYFYWYRQILGQKVEFLVSFYNNEISEKSEIFDDQFSVERPDGSNFTLKIRSTKLEDSAMYFCANIAGGSYEQYFGPGTRLTVT.

About this clonotype: One end of the junction is discordant with germline, which a read error may explain. The CDR3 sequence: CASSQDAYSRSGANVLTF. The CDR3, as DNA: TGCGCCAGCAGCCAAGATGCTTATAGTCGGTCTGGGGCCAACGTCCTGACTTTC. The gene calls are TRBV25-1 and TRBJ2-6; D not certain. Germline-derived CDR1 and CDR2 are MGHDK and SYGVNS. The CDR3 covers 18 residues.

V is TRBV13 and J is TRBJ2-6; the D gene could be TRBD1 or TRBD2 (5 bases each). The CDR3 runs 16 residues. V was clipped by 5 bases and J by 2 bases, with 13 bases between them. Germline V CDR1 and CDR2: PRHDT, FYEKMQ (reference sequence). CDR3: CASSGGPPTGANVLTF. The CDR3 region has the DNA TGTGCCAGCAGCGGGGGACCCCCCACTGGGGCCAACGTCCTGACTTTC.

Concerning this clonotype: A read error may account for a junction end that differs from germline. This chain uses TRBV4-3 with TRBJ2-5; possibly TRBD1 for D (5 bases). Germline assignment: CDR1 LGHNA and CDR2 YSLEER. The CDR3 is 15 amino acids. The CDR3 nucleotides are TGCGCCAGCAGCCAAGCGCTAGGGGCTGGAGAGGCCCAGTACTTC. It is translated as CASSQALGAGEAQYF.

This clonotype was found a few times. The DNA of the CDR3 is TGTGCCAGCAGCTTCCAAGGGCAGTTGAACACTGAAGCTTTCTTT. Protein: CASSFQGQLNTEAFF. The chain employs TRBV7-9 and TRBJ1-1; D call uncertain. V was trimmed by 3 bases and J by 0 bases, leaving 11 bases between them. This CDR3 region has 15 residues. Germline V gives CDR1 SEHNR, CDR2 FQNEAQ (reference sequence). Using reference TRBV7-9 and TRBJ1-1 for the parts outside the CDR3, the full variable domain is DTGVSQNPRHKITKRGQNVTFRCDPISEHNRLYWYRQTLGQGPEFLTYFQNEAQLEKSRLLSDRFSAERPKGSFSTLEIQRTEQGDSAMYLCASSFQGQLNTEAFFGQGTRLTVV.

V is TRBV4-1 and J is TRBJ2-2; possible D gene TRBD1, 6 bases. CDR1 MGHRA and CDR2 YSYEKL come from the germline V gene. The CDR3 is 15 residues long. The V end lost 2 bases, the J end lost 5 bases, and 12 bases lay between the germline ends. The DNA for the CDR3 is TGCGCCAGCAGCCAACCAGTCACAGGGACCGGGGAGCTGTTTTTT. It specifies CASSQPVTGTGELFF.

The table lists this clonotype with many counts. The chain joins TRBV6-1 to TRBJ2-7, with D possibly being TRBD1 (5 bases). This CDR3 has 15 residues. CDR1 is MNHNS, CDR2 SASEGT, per germline. With 1 base removed from V and 3 bases from J, the gap between germline ends came to 13 bases. In DNA form, the CDR3 reads TGTGCCAGCAGTGAAGGGCCAGGGCCTTACTACGAGCAGTACTTC. Translation: CASSEGPGPYYEQYF.

The chain has TRBV7-9 and TRBJ2-7; D is unresolved. Germline V gives CDR1 SEHNR, CDR2 FQNEAQ (reference sequence). The CDR3 is made up of 11 amino acids. The ends were cut back, 4 bases at V and 8 bases at J, with 9 bases in the middle. The chain's CDR3 is CASSSLAKQYF. Here the CDR3 DNA reads TGTGCCAGCAGCTCCCTCGCCAAGCAGTACTTC.

Only one count was recorded for this clonotype. The rearrangement links TRBV14 to TRBJ1-4; maybe TRBD1 (6 bases). Per germline, CDR1 SGHDN and CDR2 FVKESK. The CDR3 covers 15 residues. Trimming removed 4 bases from V and 8 bases from J, with 17 bases in between. CDR3 in DNA: TGTGCCAGCAGCCCGGGACAACCTAAAGCGGAAAAACTGTTTTTT. Translating gives CASSPGQPKAEKLFF.